The 14 T cell receptor beta chains reported below all come from one sample, sequenced in a study of regulatory T cells in long-lasting Graves disease. Regarding time point: newly diagnosed GD, antithyroid drugs for less than 3 months. Making the TCR library involved RNA that had been extracted from PBMCs. Arm-PCR of CDR3 regions with iRepertoire HTBI primers generated TCR beta libraries. TCRdb analysed the multiplex PCR reads with MiXCR anew, one entry per CDR3 protein. The sample yields some 320,000 distinct CDR3 sequences, 15% to 20% seen once. Sequenced material: peripheral blood mononuclear cells (PBMCs), taken at new diagnosis, from a patient treated with antithyroid drugs. The receptors shown here come from a female donor with Graves disease.

This clonotype showed up many times. The J gene is TRBJ1-6, the V gene TRBV29-1, with 7 bases fitting TRBD1. Germline assignment: CDR1 SQVTM and CDR2 ANQGSEA. Trimming cost V 6 bases and J 7 bases; bases outside gene matches: 9. This CDR3 comprises 14 residues. The CDR3 DNA follows: TGCAGCGTCAGGGCGGGGACAGACAATTCACCCCTCCACTTT. It codes for CSVRAGTDNSPLHF.

This clonotype turned up a few times. The chain combines TRBV19 with TRBJ2-6, with D tentatively TRBD1 (5 bases). CDR3 length equals 14 residues. V was cut by 7 bases and J by 4 bases, with 11 bases left in between. Germline CDR1 and CDR2: LNHDA and SQIVND (reference sequence). The DNA of the CDR3 is TGTGCCAGTACAGGGTTCCCCGGGGCCAACGTCCTGACTTTC. It specifies CASTGFPGANVLTF.

In this sample, this clonotype turned up many times. The chain joins TRBV7-9 to TRBJ2-7; 9 positions match TRBD1. This CDR3 spans 14 amino acids. The germline V gene encodes CDR1 SEHNR and CDR2 FQNEAQ (reference sequence). Trimming removed 5 bases from V and 7 bases from J; junction bases left unmatched: 9. CDR3 loop: CASSRTGALSEQYF. Written as DNA, the CDR3 is TGTGCCAGCAGCCGGACAGGGGCCCTCTCAGAGCAGTACTTC.

This clonotype has ten or more counts. V is TRBV20-1 and J is TRBJ2-5, with unresolved D. CDR1 and CDR2 from the germline V gene are DFQATT and SNEGSKA (reference sequence). The V and J ends lost 3 bases and 2 bases respectively, with 13 bases between them. The CDR3 has 14 amino acids. CDR3: CSARVSPSQETQYF. In nucleotides, the CDR3 is TGCAGTGCTAGGGTCAGCCCCTCTCAAGAGACCCAGTACTTC.

The sample holds many counts of this clonotype. The chain couples TRBV6-2 or TRBV6-3 to TRBJ1-5; a possible D gene is TRBD1 (6 bases). The CDR3 has 15 residues. CDR1 and CDR2 from the germline V gene are MNHEY and SVGEGT. V lost 5 bases, J lost 2 bases, and 13 bases lay in between. The CDR3 DNA sequence: TGTGCCAGCAGTGAAAGGCCAGGGGGCAATCAGCCCCAGCATTTT. Encoded protein: CASSERPGGNQPQHF.

V is TRBV6-5 and J is TRBJ2-7, with D possibly TRBD2 on 6 matching bases. This CDR3 is built from 16 residues. V lost 0 bases to trimming and J lost 2 bases, with 14 bases between them. Germline-derived CDR1 and CDR2 are MNHEY and SVGAGI. The CDR3 loop is CASSYSNGGRPYEQYF. The CDR3, as DNA: TGTGCCAGCAGTTACTCCAACGGAGGGAGGCCCTACGAGCAGTACTTC.

The table lists this clonotype with a few counts. In nucleotides, the CDR3 is TGTGCCAGTAGTATCTGGGGGAGGGGGACCGCGAACACCGGGGAGCTGTTTTTT. Its protein is CASSIWGRGTANTGELFF. The chain couples TRBV19 to TRBJ2-2; possibly TRBD2 for D (7 bases). CDR3 length: 18 amino acids. Germline V gene lookup returns CDR1 LNHDA and CDR2 SQIVND (reference sequence). V was trimmed by 3 bases and J by 0 bases, leaving 17 bases between them.

In its sample, this clonotype was seen many times. The chain carries TRBV27 and TRBJ2-1, with a weak D call TRBD2 (6 bases). Trimming left V 2 bases short and J 1 base short, with 24 bases between. The CDR3 has 20 residues. Per germline, CDR1 MNHEY and CDR2 SMNVEV (reference sequence). In DNA form, the CDR3 reads TGTGCCAGCAGTTTAGGGGGTCCGGGACTGGGGGTGGGATCCTACAATGAGCAGTTCTTC. It translates to CASSLGGPGLGVGSYNEQFF.

This clonotype showed up many times. J is TRBJ1-1 and V is TRBV19; D unresolved. This CDR3 has 14 amino acids. Trimming took off 5 bases at V and 2 bases at J, with 12 bases between the two ends. The germline gives CDR1 LNHDA, CDR2 SQIVND (reference sequence). CDR3: CASSPPWTNTEAFF. The CDR3 region has the DNA TGTGCCAGTAGTCCCCCCTGGACTAACACTGAAGCTTTCTTT.

For the CDR3, the DNA is TGTGCCAGCAGACCGTCGGGGGGGGCGGGCGAGCAGTACTTC. Translating it yields CASRPSGGAGEQYF. The chain carries TRBV7-2 and TRBJ2-7; 8 bases align to TRBD2. This CDR3 is 14 amino acids long. Germline-derived CDR1 and CDR2 are SGHTA and FQGNSA. The junction had 10 bases not matched to a gene; V was cut back by 6 bases and J by 6 bases. Full variable domain (outside the CDR3, taken from reference TRBV7-2 and TRBJ2-7): GAGVSQSPSNKVTEKGKDVELRCDPISGHTALYWYRQSLGQGLEFLIYFQGNSAPDKSGLPSDRFSAERTGGSVSTLTIQRTQQEDSAVYLCASRPSGGAGEQYFGPGTRLTVT.

This clonotype was observed many times. The chain carries TRBV2 and TRBJ2-3; D ambiguous. The CDR3 is made up of 12 amino acids. The germline V gene has CDR1 SNHLY and CDR2 FYNNEI. V gave up 7 bases and J gave up 10 bases, with 15 bases separating them. This CDR3 reads CASNHRKDPQYF. The CDR3, as DNA: TGTGCCAGCAACCATAGGAAGGATCCGCAGTATTTT.

This clonotype was picked up many times. The chain combines TRBV2 with TRBJ2-7, with D hard to call. CDR1 SNHLY and CDR2 FYNNEI come from the germline V gene. Trimming stripped 2 bases from V and 5 bases from J, with 4 bases between. The CDR3 consists of 11 residues. For the CDR3, the DNA is TGTGCCAGCAGTGAAACCCACGAGCAGTACTTC. It yields the protein CASSETHEQYF.

The chain joins TRBV18 to TRBJ1-3, with D perhaps matching TRBD1 (6 bases). CDR3 length equals 17 residues. Between the trimmed V and J ends, which lost 0 bases and 4 bases, there was a span of 16 bases. Germline V gives CDR1 KGHSH, CDR2 LQKENI. CDR3 coding DNA: TGTGCCAGCTCACCACCTACAAACAGGGTGGGAGGAAACACCATATATTTT. This gives the protein CASSPPTNRVGGNTIYF.

This clonotype was observed many times. The rearrangement joins TRBV10-3 to TRBJ2-3, with D tentatively TRBD1 or TRBD2 (6 bases each). The CDR3 contains 15 residues. Germline loops: CDR1 ENHRY, CDR2 SYGVKD. V was trimmed by 11 bases and J by 3 bases, leaving 21 bases between them. Here the CDR3 DNA reads TGTGCCGTTACCCTGGACGGGGGCCCGACAGATACGCAGTATTTT. This encodes CAVTLDGGPTDTQYF.